There are many counts of the clone carrying this T cell receptor beta chain. The antigen remains undetermined. TCRdb itself ran the 5' RACE reads through MiXCR, one entry per CDR3 protein. The repertoire consists of under 70,000 distinct CDR3 sequences, with 24% occurring once and the leading ten covering less than 6%. This entry belongs to a study of neurological immune-mediated disorders. Time point meaning: technical triplicate 2. Whole-study results and caveats: The most TCR clonal expansion was seen in HTLV-1-associated myelopathy, and the least was seen in multiple sclerosis, which fell below healthy controls.

Germline loops: CDR1 MGHRA, CDR2 YSYEKL. The CDR3 has 14 residues. V lost 1 base, J lost 1 base, and 7 bases lay in between. The sequence came from a man aged 55-75 years with HTLV-1-associated myelopathy (HAM/TSP). The chain uses TRBV4-1 and TRBJ2-5; D is uncertain. Input material: PBMCs. The CDR3 DNA is TGCGCCAGCAGCCAAGCGCAAATCCAAGAGACCCAGTACTTC. Protein: CASSQAQIQETQYF.